Presented here are 19 T cell receptor beta chains from one specimen sequenced in a study of blood T cell repertoires in COVID-19. Clones were sequenced by immunoSEQ multiplex PCR, and TCRdb holds only the in-frame ones, with some missing. The table records 200,000 to 250,000 clones, more than 70% of them present only once. Sequencing input: peripheral blood. The receptors here all came from a woman older than 75 with acute or convalescent COVID-19.

The chain is built from TRBV10-3 and TRBJ2-7; 7 bases are a match to TRBD1. The junction had 5 bases not matched to a gene; V was cut back by 2 bases and J by 4 bases. CDR3 length: 14 amino acids. The germline gives CDR1 ENHRY, CDR2 SYGVKD. CDR3 coding DNA: TGTGCCATCAGTGAGGGAGCAGGGGGTTACGAGCAGTACTTC. It specifies CAISEGAGGYEQYF.

This chain links TRBV7-2 with TRBJ1-1; no firm D call. V was pared by 1 base and J by 1 base, with 10 bases between. The CDR3 is 15 amino acids. Germline V lookup: CDR1 SGHTA, CDR2 FQGNSA. In DNA form, the CDR3 reads TGTGCCAGCAGCTTAGGCGGGAGGGCGAACACTGAAGCTTTCTTT. Protein: CASSLGGRANTEAFF.

This rearrangement joins TRBV11-2 to TRBJ1-2; the match to TRBD1 covers 7 bases. The CDR3 runs to 14 residues. The V segment lost 4 bases and the J segment 0 bases; nucleotides outside the gene matches: 2. CDR1 SGHAT and CDR2 FQNNGV come from the germline V gene. CDR3 bases: TGTGCCAGCAGCTGGGGGACAGCTAACTATGGCTACACCTTC. This gives the protein CASSWGTANYGYTF.

The chain carries TRBV6-5 and TRBJ1-1, with 8 nucleotides matching TRBD1. Germline trimming cut 4 bases from V and 11 bases from J; bases unmatched to any gene: 6. Germline V gene data show CDR1 as MNHEY and CDR2 as SVGAGI. CDR3 length: 12 amino acids. The chain's CDR3 is CASSSRTGTAFF. The DNA for the CDR3 is TGTGCCAGCAGTTCAAGGACAGGGACTGCTTTCTTT.

The rearrangement joins TRBV6-5 to TRBJ2-7; 10 positions agree with TRBD2. The CDR3 runs 14 residues. Trimming removed 7 bases from V and 5 bases from J; junction bases left unmatched: 8. Germline V gives CDR1 MNHEY, CDR2 SVGAGI. CDR3 sequence (DNA): TGTGCCAGCACTTTAGCGGGGGGTCTAAACGAGCAGTACTTC. Its translation is CASTLAGGLNEQYF.

The table lists this clone with a count of one. V is TRBV5-1 and J is TRBJ2-1, with 12 bases that match TRBD2. In germline, CDR1 is SGHRS, CDR2 YFSETQ. V lost 4 bases, J lost 4 bases, and 3 bases stayed unmatched. The CDR3 sequence is 15 residues long. DNA for the CDR3: TGCGCCAGCAGCCTAGCGGGGGGGCTTTACAATGAGCAGTTCTTC. This codes for CASSLAGGLYNEQFF.

The CDR3 DNA follows: TGTGCCAGCACCCCCCGAGAGATGAACACTGAAGCTTTCTTT. It codes for CASTPREMNTEAFF. The rearrangement uses TRBV28 and TRBJ1-1; D uncertain. Deletions cut 7 bases from V and 0 bases from J, with 12 bases between. The length of the CDR3 is 14 residues. Germline V gives CDR1 MDHEN, CDR2 SYDVKM.

Comment on this clone: At the DNA level, this CDR3 is encoded by other sequences in the same sample as well. CDR3 DNA: TGTGCCACCAGTGACTCCAGGGTAGATGGCTACACCTTC. It is translated as CATSDSRVDGYTF. The V call is TRBV24-1, the J call TRBJ1-2, with D possibly TRBD1 on 5 matching bases. The ends were cut back, 4 bases at V and 6 bases at J, with 11 bases in the middle. The CDR3 has 13 amino acids. CDR1 KGHDR and CDR2 SFDVKD come from the germline V gene.

The chain combines TRBV11-1 with TRBJ1-1; D remains ambiguous. The CDR3 runs 14 residues. V lost 5 bases and J 1 base, leaving 11 bases between the germline ends. Per germline, CDR1 SGHAT and CDR2 FQDESV (reference sequence). This CDR3 reads CASSLGRENTEAFF. The CDR3 nucleotides are TGTGCCAGCAGCCTTGGACGGGAGAACACTGAAGCTTTCTTT.

The J gene is TRBJ2-5, the V gene TRBV5-1; 7 bases fit TRBD1. The ends lost 0 bases at V and 4 bases at J; junction bases unmatched: 6. The CDR3 covers 15 residues. CDR1 is SGHRS and CDR2 is YFSETQ in the germline V gene. The CDR3 loop reads CASSLGLTGRETQYF. The CDR3 nucleotides read TGCGCCAGCAGCTTGGGCTTGACAGGGCGAGAGACCCAGTACTTC.

The chain couples TRBV18 to TRBJ1-5; 7 bases are a match to TRBD1. This CDR3 has 15 amino acids. J gave up 5 bases and V 2 bases, and 6 bases lay outside the gene matches. In germline, CDR1 is KGHSH, CDR2 LQKENI. The CDR3 nucleotides are TGTGCCAGCTCACCATCCACAGGGGATGATCAGCCCCAGCATTTT. Its protein is CASSPSTGDDQPQHF.

This clone showed up just once. The J gene is TRBJ1-1, the V gene TRBV18; tentatively, D is TRBD1 (6 bases). Between the trimmed V and J ends, which lost 4 bases and 0 bases, there was a span of 18 bases. Germline CDR1 KGHSH, CDR2 LQKENI. The CDR3 spans 17 residues. The CDR3 region has the DNA TGTGCCAGCTCACTAAACAGGGTTGGGACGATGAACACTGAAGCTTTCTTT. It yields the protein CASSLNRVGTMNTEAFF.

This clone has only one observation. This chain joins TRBV25-1 and TRBJ1-5; D is possibly TRBD1 (6 bases). V was cut by 3 bases and J by 0 bases, with 15 bases left in between. CDR1 MGHDK and CDR2 SYGVNS come from the germline V gene. CDR3 length: 17 amino acids. CDR3 protein: CASSDPRQVVSNQPQHF. The CDR3 DNA follows: TGTGCCAGCAGTGACCCCCGACAGGTCGTTAGCAATCAGCCCCAGCATTTT.

The chain joins TRBV4-1 to TRBJ1-6; TRBD1 might be the D (6 bases). Germline values: CDR1 MGHRA, CDR2 YSYEKL. The length of the CDR3 is 17 residues. The germline V and J ends were trimmed by 0 bases and 0 bases, with 9 bases remaining between them. CDR3 nucleotide sequence: TGCGCCAGCAGCCAAGATTCGGACAGCTCCTATAATTCACCCCTCCACTTT. Translated: CASSQDSDSSYNSPLHF.

The chain links TRBV10-3 to TRBJ2-5, with 8 bases matching TRBD1. V was clipped by 2 bases and J by 5 bases; unmatched bases: 4. Germline values: CDR1 ENHRY, CDR2 SYGVKD. The length of the CDR3 is 14 residues. This CDR3 is CAISETDRGETQYF. In DNA, the CDR3 is TGTGCCATCAGTGAGACAGACAGGGGCGAGACCCAGTACTTC.

The rearrangement uses TRBV14 and TRBJ1-2; a possible D gene is TRBD1 (5 bases). Trimming took 0 bases from V and 4 from J, leaving 9 bases between them. The CDR3 runs 14 residues. CDR1 and CDR2 from the germline V gene are SGHDN and FVKESK. CDR3 nucleotides: TGTGCCAGCAGCCAAGATCAGGGTCCCTATGGCTACACCTTC. This translates into CASSQDQGPYGYTF.

This clone was detected only once. V and J are TRBV5-1 and TRBJ2-3; 14 bases map to TRBD2. Germline loops: CDR1 SGHRS, CDR2 YFSETQ. Trimming at V came to 4 bases and at J to 6 bases, leaving 4 bases not matched to a gene. The CDR3 has 15 amino acids. CDR3 DNA sequence: TGCGCCAGCAGCCCGGGACTAGCGGGGGTTGATACGCAGTATTTT. Its protein is CASSPGLAGVDTQYF.

The chain is built from TRBV6-6 and TRBJ1-3; 7 nucleotides agree with TRBD1. The CDR3 extends over 16 amino acids. V trimming: 5 bases; J trimming: 0 bases; junction bases outside the gene matches: 7. Germline CDR1 MNHNY, CDR2 SVGAGI (reference sequence). The CDR3 protein is CASSPDRTYSGNTIYF. The CDR3 nucleotides are TGTGCCAGCAGTCCGGACAGGACCTACTCTGGAAACACCATATATTTT.

The rearrangement uses TRBV2 and TRBJ1-2; D uncertain. V was shortened by 8 bases and J by 0 bases, with 7 bases between the two germline ends. CDR1 and CDR2 from the germline V gene are SNHLY and FYNNEI. The CDR3 is 12 amino acids. DNA of the CDR3: TGTGCCAGCGGCACAACTAACTATGGCTACACCTTC. It codes for CASGTTNYGYTF.